Included here is one TCR beta chain sequence, with context. Its target is not known. Trimming took off 4 bases at V and 4 bases at J, with 8 bases between the two ends. Germline loops: CDR1 LNHDA, CDR2 SQIVND (reference sequence). CDR3 length equals 12 residues. This record comes from a study of PD-1 blockade in classical Hodgkin lymphoma. Study-wide results and caveats: With respect to the repertoire differences, their causes, possibly disease activity or prior therapy, remain undefined.

Time point of the sample: cycle 4 day 1 (C4D1), after 5 to 7 weeks of nivolumab. Each and every patient relapsed after autologous stem cell transplantation, and patients got differing brentuximab vedotin exposure. Patients showed best responses of complete response, partial response or progressive disease. Assay used: immunoSEQ multiplex PCR; TCRdb lists only in-frame clones, some missing. The sample shows 6,000 to 10,000 clones, 75% to 85% of them seen only once. The TCR sequence derives from a human donor with classical Hodgkin lymphoma. The sequencing here drew on peripheral blood mononuclear cells (PBMCs), taken before the fourth cycle of nivolumab. The rearrangement joins TRBV19 to TRBJ2-7, with D uncertain. In DNA, the CDR3 is TGTGCCAGTAGTAGGATAGGATACGAGCAGTACTTC. This encodes CASSRIGYEQYF.